A single sample gave rise to the 9 T cell receptor beta chains below, sequenced in a study of blood T cell repertoires in COVID-19. Only in-frame clones appear in the TCRdb table, and some are missing; sequencing was by immunoSEQ multiplex PCR. The data show more than 350,000 clones, about 89% seen once. Sequences were obtained from peripheral blood. The source is a woman under 40 with COVID-19, enrolled during active disease.

This clone was found once. V is TRBV30 and J is TRBJ2-5, with a tentative D call TRBD2 (6 bases). CDR3 size: 14 residues. Germline lookup yields CDR1 GTSNPN and CDR2 SVGIG (reference sequence). V was shortened by 2 bases and J by 7 bases, with 17 bases between the two germline ends. The chain's CDR3 is CAWSPPRGSRTQYF. Written as DNA, the CDR3 is TGTGCCTGGAGTCCCCCTCGGGGGAGCCGGACCCAGTACTTC.

The gene calls are TRBV29-1 and TRBJ2-1; D is uncertain. From germline, CDR1 is SQVTM and CDR2 ANQGSEA. The CDR3 is made up of 11 amino acids. V lost 4 bases to trimming and J lost 7 bases, with 8 bases between them. CDR3 sequence reads: CSVVVRNEQFF. The CDR3 DNA follows: TGCAGCGTTGTAGTTCGGAATGAGCAGTTCTTC.

The rearrangement uses TRBV28 and TRBJ2-5, with D possibly TRBD1 on 6 matching bases. V lost 6 bases to trimming and J lost 1 base, with 12 bases between them. This CDR3 is built from 14 residues. Germline-derived CDR1 and CDR2 are MDHEN and SYDVKM. CDR3 protein: CASRATGRQETQYF. The CDR3 bases are TGTGCCAGCAGGGCCACAGGGCGCCAAGAGACCCAGTACTTC.

CDR3 residues: CASSLSLGTGAGNTIYF. CDR3 DNA sequence: TGTGCCAGCAGCCTTTCCCTAGGGACAGGGGCTGGAAACACCATATATTTT. This chain uses TRBV7-9 with TRBJ1-3, with TRBD1 matching 10 bases. From germline, CDR1 is SEHNR and CDR2 FQNEAQ (reference sequence). V was clipped by 5 bases and J by 2 bases; unmatched bases: 9. The CDR3 totals 17 residues.

V is TRBV10-3 and J is TRBJ2-3; 7 nucleotides match TRBD2. Germline CDR1 is ENHRY and CDR2 is SYGVKD. V lost 10 bases and J lost 2; bases outside the gene matches: 6. This CDR3 region has 13 residues. This chain's CDR3 is CATRGEDTDTQYF. The CDR3 nucleotides are TGTGCCACCCGGGGGGAGGACACAGATACGCAGTATTTT.

V and J are TRBV7-9 and TRBJ2-5; possible D gene TRBD2, 6 bases. V lost 3 bases and J 5 bases, leaving 13 bases between the germline ends. Germline lookup yields CDR1 SEHNR and CDR2 FQNEAQ (reference sequence). The CDR3 runs 14 residues. CDR3 amino acids: CASSLHGREETQYF. DNA of the CDR3: TGTGCCAGCAGCTTGCACGGGAGAGAGGAGACCCAGTACTTC.

The gene calls are TRBV29-1 and TRBJ2-5; 7 bases line up with TRBD1. The CDR3 runs 12 residues. Germline V gene data show CDR1 as SQVTM and CDR2 as ANQGSEA. With 6 bases clipped from V and 5 bases from J, the junction kept 6 bases outside the gene matches. As DNA, the CDR3 is TGCAGCGTCCACAGGGGCAGGGAGACCCAGTACTTC. Translated, it gives CSVHRGRETQYF.

This clone was seen just once. The gene calls are TRBV4-1 and TRBJ2-7, with 9 positions matching TRBD2. Trimming at V came to 4 bases and at J to 6 bases, leaving 16 bases not matched to a gene. The CDR3 has 17 amino acids. Germline V CDR1 and CDR2: MGHRA, YSYEKL. The CDR3 spells CASSRGAIAGDLSEQYF. The CDR3 DNA reads TGCGCCAGCAGCCGAGGGGCTATAGCGGGAGATCTCTCCGAGCAGTACTTC.

J is TRBJ1-2 and V is TRBV7-9, with a tentative D call TRBD1 (5 bases). The CDR3 loop spans 15 amino acids. From germline, CDR1 is SEHNR and CDR2 FQNEAQ (reference sequence). Trimming took off 1 base at V and 8 bases at J, with 17 bases between the two ends. The CDR3 region has the DNA TGTGCCAGCAGCTTAGGGGCCCGGGGGGTTCGGGGCTACACCTTC. As protein: CASSLGARGVRGYTF.